The T cell receptor (beta chain) described here comes from a study of blood T cell repertoires in COVID-19. Study-wide context: Some COVID-19 samples were acute and others convalescent; all came from the United States, Italy and Spain.

V lost 3 bases and J lost 6; bases outside the gene matches: 7. CDR3 length: 15 amino acids. Per germline, CDR1 SGHTA and CDR2 FQGNSA. Authors' data handling: Amplification of reference gene primers was used by the study to estimate nucleated cell counts. TCRdb keeps only in-frame clones here, not all; method: immunoSEQ multiplex PCR. The V and J calls and clone size are taken from that table; D and trimming were inferred from the DNA. This table has around 130,000 clones, more than 70% appearing once. V usage is TRBV7-2 and J usage is TRBJ1-5, with 8 bases lining up with TRBD1. Sequencing used peripheral blood. The origin of this receptor is a man aged 55 to 70 with acute or convalescent COVID-19. CDR3 loop: CASSLGTGQVQPQHF. The CDR3 DNA follows: TGTGCCAGCAGCTTGGGGACAGGCCAGGTTCAGCCCCAGCATTTT.